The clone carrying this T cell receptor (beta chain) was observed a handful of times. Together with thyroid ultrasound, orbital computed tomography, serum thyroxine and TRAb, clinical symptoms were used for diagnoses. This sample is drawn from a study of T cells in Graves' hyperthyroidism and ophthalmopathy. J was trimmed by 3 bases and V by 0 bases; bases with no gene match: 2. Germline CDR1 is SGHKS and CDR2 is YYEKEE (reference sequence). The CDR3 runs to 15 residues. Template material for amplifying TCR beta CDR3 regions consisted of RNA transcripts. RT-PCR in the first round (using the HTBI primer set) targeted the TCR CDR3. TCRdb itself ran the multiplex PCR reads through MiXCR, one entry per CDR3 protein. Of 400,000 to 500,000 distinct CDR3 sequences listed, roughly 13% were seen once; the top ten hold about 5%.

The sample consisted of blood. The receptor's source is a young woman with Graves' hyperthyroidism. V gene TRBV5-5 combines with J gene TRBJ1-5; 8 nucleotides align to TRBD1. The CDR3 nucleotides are TGTGCCAGCAGCTTGGGGCAGGGGGCCAATCAGCCCCAGCATTTT. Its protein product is CASSLGQGANQPQHF.